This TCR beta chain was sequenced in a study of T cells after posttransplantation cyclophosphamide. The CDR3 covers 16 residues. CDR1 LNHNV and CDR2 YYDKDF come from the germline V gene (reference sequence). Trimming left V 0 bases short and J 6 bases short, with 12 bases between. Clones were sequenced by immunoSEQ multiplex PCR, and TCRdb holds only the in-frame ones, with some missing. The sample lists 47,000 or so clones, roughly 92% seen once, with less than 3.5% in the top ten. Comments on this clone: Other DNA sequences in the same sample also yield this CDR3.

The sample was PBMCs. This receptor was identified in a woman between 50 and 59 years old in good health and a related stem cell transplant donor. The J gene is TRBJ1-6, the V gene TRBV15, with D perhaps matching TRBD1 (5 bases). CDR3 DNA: TGTGCCACCAGCAGAGAATTGACAGAAGCTAATTCACCCCTCCACTTT. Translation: CATSRELTEANSPLHF.